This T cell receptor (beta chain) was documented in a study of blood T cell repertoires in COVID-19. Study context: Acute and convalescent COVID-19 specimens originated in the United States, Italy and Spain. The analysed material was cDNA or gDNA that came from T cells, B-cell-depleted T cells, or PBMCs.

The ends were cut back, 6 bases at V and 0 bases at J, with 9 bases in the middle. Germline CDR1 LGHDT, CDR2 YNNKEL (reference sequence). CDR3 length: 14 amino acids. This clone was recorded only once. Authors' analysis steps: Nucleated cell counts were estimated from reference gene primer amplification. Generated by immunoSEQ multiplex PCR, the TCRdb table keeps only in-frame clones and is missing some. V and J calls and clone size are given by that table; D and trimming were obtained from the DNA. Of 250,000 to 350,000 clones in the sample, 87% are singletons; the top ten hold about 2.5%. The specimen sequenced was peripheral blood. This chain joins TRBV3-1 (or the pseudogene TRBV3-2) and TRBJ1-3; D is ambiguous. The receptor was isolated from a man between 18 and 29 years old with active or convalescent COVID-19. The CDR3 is CASSPLVSGNTIYF. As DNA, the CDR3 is TGTGCCAGCAGTCCACTTGTCTCTGGAAACACCATATATTTT.